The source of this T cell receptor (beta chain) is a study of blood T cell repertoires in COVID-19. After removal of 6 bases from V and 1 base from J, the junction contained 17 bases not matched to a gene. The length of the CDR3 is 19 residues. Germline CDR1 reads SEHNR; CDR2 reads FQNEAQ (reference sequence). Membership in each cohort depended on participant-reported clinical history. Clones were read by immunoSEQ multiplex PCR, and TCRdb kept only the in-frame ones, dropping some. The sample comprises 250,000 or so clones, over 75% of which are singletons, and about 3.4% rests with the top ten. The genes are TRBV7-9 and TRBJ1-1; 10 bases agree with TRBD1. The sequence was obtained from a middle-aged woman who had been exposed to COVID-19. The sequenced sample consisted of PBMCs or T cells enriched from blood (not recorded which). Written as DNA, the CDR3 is TGTGCCAGCAGGTCCCGCTCGGACAGGGGGTTTCGTACGAACACTGAAGCTTTCTTT. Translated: CASRSRSDRGFRTNTEAFF.